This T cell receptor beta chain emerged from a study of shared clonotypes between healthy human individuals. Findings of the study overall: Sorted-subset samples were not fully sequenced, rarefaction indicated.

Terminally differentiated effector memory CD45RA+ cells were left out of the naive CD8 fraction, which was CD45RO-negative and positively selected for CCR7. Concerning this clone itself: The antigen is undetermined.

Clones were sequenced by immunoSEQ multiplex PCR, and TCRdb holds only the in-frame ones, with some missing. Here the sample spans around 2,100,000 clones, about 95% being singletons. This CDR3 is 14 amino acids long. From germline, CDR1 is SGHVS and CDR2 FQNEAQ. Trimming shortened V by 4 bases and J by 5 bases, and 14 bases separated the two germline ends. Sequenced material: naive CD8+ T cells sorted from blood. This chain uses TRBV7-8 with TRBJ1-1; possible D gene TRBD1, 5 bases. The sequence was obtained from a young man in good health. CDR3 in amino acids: CASSSGGGRTEAFF. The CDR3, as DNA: TGTGCCAGCAGCTCCGGGGGAGGGCGGACTGAAGCTTTCTTT.